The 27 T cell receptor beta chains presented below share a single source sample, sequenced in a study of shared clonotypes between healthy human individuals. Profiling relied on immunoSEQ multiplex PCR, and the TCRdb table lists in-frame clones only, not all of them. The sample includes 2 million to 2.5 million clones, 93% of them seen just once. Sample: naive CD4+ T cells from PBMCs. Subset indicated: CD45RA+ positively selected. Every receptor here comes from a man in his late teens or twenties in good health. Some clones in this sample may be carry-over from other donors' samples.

The CDR3 coding sequence is TGTGCCAGCAGTTACAGGCCCGCTAACTATGGCTACACCTTC. Protein: CASSYRPANYGYTF. The rearrangement joins TRBV27 to TRBJ1-2, with D possibly matching TRBD1 (5 bases). This CDR3 contains 14 residues. V was clipped by 4 bases and J by 0 bases, with 9 bases between them. From germline, CDR1 is MNHEY and CDR2 SMNVEV (reference sequence).

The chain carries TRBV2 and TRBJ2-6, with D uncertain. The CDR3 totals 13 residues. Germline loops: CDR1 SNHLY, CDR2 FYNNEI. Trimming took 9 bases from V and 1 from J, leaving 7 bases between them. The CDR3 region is CARGSSGANVLTF. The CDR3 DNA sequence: TGTGCCAGGGGGTCTTCTGGGGCCAACGTCCTGACTTTC.

CDR3: CAISARDRGLDGYTF. DNA for the CDR3: TGTGCCATCAGCGCCCGGGACAGGGGGCTGGATGGCTACACCTTC. The rearrangement uses TRBV10-3 and TRBJ1-2; 12 bases agree with TRBD1. V lost 6 bases and J lost 6; bases outside the gene matches: 8. The CDR3 runs to 15 residues. CDR1 and CDR2 from the germline V gene are ENHRY and SYGVKD.

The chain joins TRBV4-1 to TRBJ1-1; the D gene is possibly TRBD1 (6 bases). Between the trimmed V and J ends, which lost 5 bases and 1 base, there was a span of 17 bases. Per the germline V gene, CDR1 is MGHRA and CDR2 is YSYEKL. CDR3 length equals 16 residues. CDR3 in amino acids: CASSITGPAANTEAFF. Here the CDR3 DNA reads TGCGCCAGCAGCATAACAGGGCCAGCGGCGAACACTGAAGCTTTCTTT.

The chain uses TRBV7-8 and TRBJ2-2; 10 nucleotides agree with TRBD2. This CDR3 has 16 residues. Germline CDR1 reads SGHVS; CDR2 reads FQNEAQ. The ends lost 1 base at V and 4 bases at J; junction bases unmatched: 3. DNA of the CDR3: TGTGCCAGCAGCTTAGAACTAGCGGGAATCACCGGGGAGCTGTTTTTT. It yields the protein CASSLELAGITGELFF.

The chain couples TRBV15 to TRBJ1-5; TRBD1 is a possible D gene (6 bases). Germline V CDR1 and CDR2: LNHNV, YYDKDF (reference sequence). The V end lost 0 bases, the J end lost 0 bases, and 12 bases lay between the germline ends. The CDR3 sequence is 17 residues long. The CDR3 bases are TGTGCCACCAGCAGAGATCTGGGACAACATAGCAATCAGCCCCAGCATTTT. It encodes CATSRDLGQHSNQPQHF.

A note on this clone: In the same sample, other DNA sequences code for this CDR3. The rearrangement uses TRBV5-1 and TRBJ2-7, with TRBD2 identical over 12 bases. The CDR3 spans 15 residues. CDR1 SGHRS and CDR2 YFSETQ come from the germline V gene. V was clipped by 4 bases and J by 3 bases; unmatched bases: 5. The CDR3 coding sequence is TGCGCCAGCAGCCGGACTAGCGGGACGAACTACGAGCAGTACTTC. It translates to CASSRTSGTNYEQYF.

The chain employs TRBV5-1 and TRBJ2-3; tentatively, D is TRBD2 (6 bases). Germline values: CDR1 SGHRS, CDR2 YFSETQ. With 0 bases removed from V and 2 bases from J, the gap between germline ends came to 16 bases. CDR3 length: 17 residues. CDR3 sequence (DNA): TGCGCCAGCAGCTTGGGCCCCATGGCGGGAAACACAGATACGCAGTATTTT. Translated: CASSLGPMAGNTDTQYF.

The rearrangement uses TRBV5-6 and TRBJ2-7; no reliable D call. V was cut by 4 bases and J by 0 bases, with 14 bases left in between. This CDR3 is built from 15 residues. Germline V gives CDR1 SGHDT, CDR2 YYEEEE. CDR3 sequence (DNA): TGTGCCAGCAGCCCACAGTGGGGAACCTCCTACGAGCAGTACTTC. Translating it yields CASSPQWGTSYEQYF.

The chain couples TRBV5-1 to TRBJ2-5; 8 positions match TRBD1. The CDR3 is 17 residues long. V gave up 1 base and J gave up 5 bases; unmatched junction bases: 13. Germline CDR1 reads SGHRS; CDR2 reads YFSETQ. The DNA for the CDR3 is TGCGCCAGCAGCTTGTTGGCAGGGGGCGCGACCCGGGAGACCCAGTACTTC. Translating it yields CASSLLAGGATRETQYF.

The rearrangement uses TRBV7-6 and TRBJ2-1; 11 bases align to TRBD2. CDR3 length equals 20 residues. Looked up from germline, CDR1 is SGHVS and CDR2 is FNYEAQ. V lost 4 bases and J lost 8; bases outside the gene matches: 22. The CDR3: CASSSPVGLAGGEFLDEQFF. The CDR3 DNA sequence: TGTGCCAGCAGCTCCCCGGTGGGCCTAGCGGGGGGAGAGTTTTTGGATGAGCAGTTCTTC.

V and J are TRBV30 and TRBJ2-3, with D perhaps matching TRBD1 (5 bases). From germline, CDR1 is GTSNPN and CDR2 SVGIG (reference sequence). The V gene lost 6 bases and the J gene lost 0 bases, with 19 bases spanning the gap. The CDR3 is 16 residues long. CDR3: CACVFFGAESTDTQYF. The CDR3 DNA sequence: TGTGCCTGCGTGTTCTTTGGGGCAGAGAGCACAGATACGCAGTATTTT.

CDR3 sequence (DNA): TGCGCCAGCAGCTTGGGACAGGGTCAGTTCGAAAAACTGTTTTTT. This encodes CASSLGQGQFEKLFF. The chain uses TRBV5-1 and TRBJ1-4, with 7 bases lining up with TRBD1. The ends lost 0 bases at V and 8 bases at J; junction bases unmatched: 7. Germline V CDR1 and CDR2: SGHRS, YFSETQ. This CDR3 has 15 amino acids.

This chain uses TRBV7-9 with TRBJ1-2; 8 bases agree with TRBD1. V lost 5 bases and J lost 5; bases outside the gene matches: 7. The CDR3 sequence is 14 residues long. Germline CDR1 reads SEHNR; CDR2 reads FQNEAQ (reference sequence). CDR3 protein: CASSDSGQGYGYTF. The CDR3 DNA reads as TGTGCCAGCAGCGATTCTGGACAGGGATATGGCTACACCTTC.

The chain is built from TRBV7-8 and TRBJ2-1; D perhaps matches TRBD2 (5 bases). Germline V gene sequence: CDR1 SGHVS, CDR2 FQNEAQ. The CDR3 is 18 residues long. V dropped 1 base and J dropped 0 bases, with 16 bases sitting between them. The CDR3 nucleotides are TGTGCCAGCAGCTTAGGCCCTCCCAGCGGCAGCTCCTACAATGAGCAGTTCTTC. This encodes CASSLGPPSGSSYNEQFF.

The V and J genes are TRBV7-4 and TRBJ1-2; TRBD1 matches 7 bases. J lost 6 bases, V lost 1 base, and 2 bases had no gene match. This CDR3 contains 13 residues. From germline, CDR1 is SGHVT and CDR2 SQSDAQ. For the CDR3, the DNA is TGTGCCAGCAGCTTAGAAGGGGGCCATGGCTACACCTTC. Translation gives CASSLEGGHGYTF.

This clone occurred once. CDR3 sequence (DNA): TGTGCCAGCAGCCTCCGCCTAGCGGGAGTGTCCACCGGGGAGCTGTTTTTT. It is translated as CASSLRLAGVSTGELFF. The genes are TRBV4-2 and TRBJ2-2; 10 positions match TRBD2. Germline lookup yields CDR1 LGHNA and CDR2 YNFKEQ. CDR3 size: 17 residues. The V segment lost 4 bases and the J segment 4 bases; nucleotides outside the gene matches: 9.

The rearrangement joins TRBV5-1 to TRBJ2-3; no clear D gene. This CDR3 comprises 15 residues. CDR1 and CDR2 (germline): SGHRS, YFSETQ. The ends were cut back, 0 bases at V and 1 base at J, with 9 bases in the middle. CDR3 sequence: CASSLADRGTDTQYF. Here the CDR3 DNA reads TGCGCCAGCAGCTTGGCGGATCGGGGCACAGATACGCAGTATTTT.

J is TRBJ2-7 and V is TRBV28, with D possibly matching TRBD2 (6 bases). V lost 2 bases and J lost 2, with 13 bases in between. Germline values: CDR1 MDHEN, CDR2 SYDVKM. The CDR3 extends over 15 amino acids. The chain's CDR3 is CASSLGGTNTYEQYF. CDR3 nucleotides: TGTGCCAGCAGTTTAGGCGGGACCAATACCTACGAGCAGTACTTC.

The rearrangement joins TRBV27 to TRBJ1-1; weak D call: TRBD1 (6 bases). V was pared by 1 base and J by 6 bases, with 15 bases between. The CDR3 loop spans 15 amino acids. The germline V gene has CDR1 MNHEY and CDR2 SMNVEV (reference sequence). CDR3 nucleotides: TGTGCCAGCAGTTTATTGGGCAGGGGTATTTCTGAAGCTTTCTTT. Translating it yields CASSLLGRGISEAFF.

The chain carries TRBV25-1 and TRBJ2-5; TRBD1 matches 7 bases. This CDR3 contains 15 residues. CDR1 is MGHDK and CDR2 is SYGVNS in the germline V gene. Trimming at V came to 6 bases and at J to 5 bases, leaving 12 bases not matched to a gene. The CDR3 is CASSEASTGWETQYF. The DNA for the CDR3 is TGTGCCAGCAGCGAGGCCTCGACAGGGTGGGAGACCCAGTACTTC. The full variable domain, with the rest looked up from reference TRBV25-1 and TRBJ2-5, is EADIYQTPRYLVIGTGKKITLECSQTMGHDKMYWYQQDPGMELHLIHYSYGVNSTEKGDLSSESTVSRIRTEHFPLTLESARPSHTSQYLCASSEASTGWETQYFGPGTRLLVL.

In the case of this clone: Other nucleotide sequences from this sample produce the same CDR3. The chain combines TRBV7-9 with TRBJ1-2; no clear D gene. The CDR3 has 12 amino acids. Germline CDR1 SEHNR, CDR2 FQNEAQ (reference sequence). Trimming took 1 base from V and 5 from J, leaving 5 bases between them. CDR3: CASSLDDYGYTF. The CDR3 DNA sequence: TGTGCCAGCAGCTTAGACGATTATGGCTACACCTTC.

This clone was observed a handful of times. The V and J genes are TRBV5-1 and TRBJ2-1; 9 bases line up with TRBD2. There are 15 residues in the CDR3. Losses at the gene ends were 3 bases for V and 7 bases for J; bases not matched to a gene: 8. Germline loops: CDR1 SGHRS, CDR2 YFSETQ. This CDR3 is CASSSVAGVGNEQFF. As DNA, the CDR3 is TGCGCCAGCAGCTCGGTAGCGGGAGTGGGGAATGAGCAGTTCTTC.

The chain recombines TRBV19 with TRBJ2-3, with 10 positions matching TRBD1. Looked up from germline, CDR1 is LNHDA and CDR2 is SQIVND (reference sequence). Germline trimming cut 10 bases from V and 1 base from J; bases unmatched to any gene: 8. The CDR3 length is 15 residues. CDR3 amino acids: CATNNGQGGTDTQYF. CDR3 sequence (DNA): TGTGCCACAAATAACGGACAGGGGGGCACAGATACGCAGTATTTT.

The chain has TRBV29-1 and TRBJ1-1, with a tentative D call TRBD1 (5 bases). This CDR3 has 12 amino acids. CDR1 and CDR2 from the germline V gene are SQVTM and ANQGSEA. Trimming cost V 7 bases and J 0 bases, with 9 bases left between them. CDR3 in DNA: TGCAGCGGAGGGACCTTGAACACTGAAGCTTTCTTT. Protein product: CSGGTLNTEAFF.

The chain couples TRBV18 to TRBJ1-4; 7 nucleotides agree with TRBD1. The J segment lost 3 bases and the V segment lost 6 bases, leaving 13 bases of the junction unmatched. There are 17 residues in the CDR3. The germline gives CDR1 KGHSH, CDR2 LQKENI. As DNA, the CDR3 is TGTGCCAGCTCCCTACAGTACACCGGGACAGCTAATGAAAAACTGTTTTTT. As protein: CASSLQYTGTANEKLFF.

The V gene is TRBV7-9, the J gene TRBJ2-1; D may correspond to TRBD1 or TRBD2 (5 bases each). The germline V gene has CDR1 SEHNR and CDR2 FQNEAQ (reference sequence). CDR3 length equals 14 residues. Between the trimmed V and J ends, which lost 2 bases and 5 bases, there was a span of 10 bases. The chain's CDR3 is CASSLLWGNNEQFF. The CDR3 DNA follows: TGTGCCAGCAGCTTACTTTGGGGGAACAATGAGCAGTTCTTC.